This is a list of T cell receptor beta chains from one sample in a study of shared clonotypes between healthy human individuals. Clones were sequenced by immunoSEQ multiplex PCR, and TCRdb holds only the in-frame ones, with some missing. The sample yields 550,000 to 700,000 clones, 55% to 85% seen once. The sequenced sample was memory CD4+ T cells sorted from blood. These receptors came from a woman aged 30 to 39 in good health. CDR3s include the opening cysteine and the closing phenylalanine or tryptophan. The order of the fields is D gene, clone size, J gene, V gene, CDR3 protein, CDR3 DNA. D genes are given only for firm matches. A row's size may be missing; if present it is once, few, many or a size class.

TRBD1 NA TRBJ2-5 TRBV5-1 CASSQLPPGTGYQETQYF TGCGCCAGCAGCCAACTGCCCCCCGGGACAGGGTACCAAGAGACCCAGTACTTC
NA NA TRBJ1-2 TRBV28 CASSWVNRVGGGYTF TGTGCCAGCAGTTGGGTCAACAGGGTCGGTGGGGGCTACACCTTC
NA NA TRBJ2-3 TRBV5-1 CASSPKATGWSTDTQYF TGCGCCAGCAGCCCCAAGGCGACGGGGTGGAGCACAGATACGCAGTATTTT
NA NA TRBJ1-1 TRBV28 CASSLYYTRDKNTEAFF TGTGCCAGCAGTTTATACTATACACGGGACAAGAACACTGAAGCTTTCTTT
TRBD2 NA TRBJ2-1 TRBV5-1 CASSLASGGYNEQFF TGCGCCAGCAGCTTGGCTAGCGGAGGCTACAATGAGCAGTTCTTC
NA NA TRBJ2-7 TRBV27 CASSSVWGLSYEQYF TGTGCCAGCAGTTCAGTTTGGGGGCTCTCCTACGAGCAGTACTTC
TRBD1 NA TRBJ2-2 TRBV6-5 CASRRQGANTGELFF TGTGCCAGCAGAAGACAGGGGGCGAACACCGGGGAGCTGTTTTTT
NA NA TRBJ2-7 TRBV28 CASSSTAYEQYF TGTGCCAGCAGTTCTACCGCCTACGAGCAGTACTTC
TRBD2 few TRBJ2-1 TRBV11-2 CASSARLAGIYNEQFF TGTGCCAGCAGCGCCCGACTAGCGGGAATCTACAATGAGCAGTTCTTC
NA once TRBJ2-7 TRBV15 CATSRPPAYEQYF TGTGCCACCAGCAGGCCGCCCGCATACGAGCAGTACTTC
NA NA TRBJ1-2 TRBV5-1 CASSLAGGLGGYTF TGCGCCAGCAGCTTGGCTGGGGGCCTTGGCGGCTACACCTTC
NA NA TRBJ1-2 TRBV5-4 CASSQALGAWYGYTF TGTGCCAGCAGCCAAGCATTGGGCGCTTGGTATGGCTACACCTTC
NA NA TRBJ1-5 TRBV18 CASSPWDLDQPQHF TGTGCCAGCTCACCATGGGACCTGGATCAGCCCCAGCATTTT
TRBD2 NA TRBJ2-7 TRBV5-1 CASSTIAGVSYEQYF TGCGCCAGCAGCACCATAGCGGGAGTAAGTTACGAGCAGTACTTC
TRBD2 NA TRBJ2-1 TRBV11-1 CASSWRTSGRGNEQFF TGTGCCAGCAGCTGGAGGACTAGCGGGAGGGGTAATGAGCAGTTCTTC
TRBD1 NA TRBJ1-2 TRBV19 CASSITGGSYGYTF TGTGCCAGTAGTATAACAGGGGGCAGCTATGGCTACACCTTC
TRBD1 once TRBJ1-4 TRBV4-1 CASSPGQGAANEKLFF TGCGCCAGCAGCCCGGGACAGGGGGCGGCTAATGAAAAACTGTTTTTT
TRBD1 few TRBJ1-4 TRBV7-8 CASSFQGGDYEKLFF TGTGCCAGCAGCTTTCAAGGGGGCGACTATGAAAAACTGTTTTTT
NA NA TRBJ1-5 TRBV28 CASSLRGYRSNQPQHF TGTGCCAGCAGTTTAAGGGGTTATAGGAGCAATCAGCCCCAGCATTTT
NA NA TRBJ2-7 TRBV2 CASEQTSYEQYF TGTGCCAGTGAACAGACCTCCTACGAGCAGTACTTC
TRBD2 NA TRBJ2-1 TRBV2 CASHLGLDYIRGQFF TGTGCCAGTCATTTGGGACTAGATTATATTCGGGGGCAGTTCTTC
NA NA TRBJ2-2 TRBV18 CASSQTTGGELFF TGTGCCAGCTCACAAACGACAGGCGGGGAGCTGTTTTTT
TRBD2 NA TRBJ2-7 TRBV28 CASSLTSGSSYEQYF TGTGCCAGCAGTTTGACTAGCGGGAGCTCCTACGAGCAGTACTTC
NA many TRBJ2-1 TRBV2 CASSGSYNEQFF TGTGCCAGCAGTGGGTCCTACAATGAGCAGTTCTTC
NA few TRBJ1-1 TRBV7-9 CASSLAIMNTEAFF TGTGCCAGCAGCTTAGCTATTATGAACACTGAAGCTTTCTTT
NA NA TRBJ1-3 TRBV27 CASLISGAGPLIGNTIYF TGTGCCAGCCTGATTTCCGGGGCCGGTCCCTTGATCGGAAACACCATATATTTT
NA NA TRBJ1-2 TRBV29-1 CSVARPAGGTTNYGYTF TGCAGCGTCGCCCGGCCGGCGGGGGGGACTACTAACTATGGCTACACCTTC
TRBD2 NA TRBJ2-7 TRBV4-2 CASSRALQISGSSYEQYF TGTGCCAGCAGCCGGGCCCTTCAGATTAGCGGGAGCTCCTACGAGCAGTACTTC
TRBD1 NA TRBJ2-1 TRBV4-1 CASTPRDRVNEQFF TGCGCCAGCACCCCCCGGGACAGGGTTAATGAGCAGTTCTTC
TRBD1 NA TRBJ2-6 TRBV28 CASSPAQGARGANVLTF TGTGCCAGCAGCCCTGCACAGGGGGCGCGTGGGGCCAACGTCCTGACTTTC
NA NA TRBJ2-1 TRBV20-1 CSASINEQFF TGCAGTGCTAGTATAAATGAGCAGTTCTTC
NA once TRBJ2-4 TRBV4-1 CASSQDRATGRNIQYF TGCGCCAGCAGCCAAGATCGCGCGACGGGGAGGAACATTCAGTACTTC
TRBD1 NA TRBJ1-1 TRBV19 CASSTDRGTEAFF TGTGCCAGTAGTACTGACAGGGGAACTGAAGCTTTCTTT
NA NA TRBJ2-1 TRBV11-3 CASSDREGYNEQFF TGTGCCAGCAGCGACAGGGAGGGATACAATGAGCAGTTCTTC
NA NA TRBJ2-5 TRBV27 CASSLAGHMTQYF TGTGCCAGCAGTTTAGCGGGACACATGACCCAGTACTTC
TRBD1 once TRBJ2-4 TRBV29-1 CSVEGQGSGIQYF TGCAGCGTTGAGGGACAGGGCTCGGGCATTCAGTACTTC
NA NA TRBJ2-3 TRBV28 CATLVYGGANTQYF TGTGCCACCCTGGTTTACGGGGGAGCGAATACGCAGTATTTT
NA NA TRBJ2-3 TRBV6-5 CASSYGGTLLDTQYF TGTGCCAGCAGTTACGGCGGGACGCTTCTAGATACGCAGTATTTT
NA once TRBJ1-4 TRBV4-1 CASSLIGLEGGRGEKLFF TGCGCCAGCAGCCTGATCGGGCTTGAGGGGGGCAGGGGTGAAAAACTGTTTTTT
TRBD2 NA TRBJ2-2 TRBV6-1 CASTGTSGTGELFF TGTGCCAGCACCGGGACTAGCGGGACCGGGGAGCTGTTTTTT
TRBD2 NA TRBJ2-1 TRBV6-4 CASSETSGTYNEQFF TGTGCCAGCAGTGAGACTAGCGGGACCTACAATGAGCAGTTCTTC
NA NA TRBJ2-5 TRBV28 CASSFSRRSYF TGTGCCAGCAGTTTCTCCCGACGGTCTTACTTC
TRBD1 many TRBJ2-7 TRBV6-5 CASSSTGTEDYEQYF TGTGCCAGCAGTTCCACCGGGACAGAGGACTACGAGCAGTACTTC
NA medium-sized TRBJ1-5 TRBV2 CASSDAVGLGKHF TGTGCCAGCAGTGACGCGGTAGGGCTTGGTAAGCATTTT
NA NA TRBJ2-7 TRBV5-1 CASSPGTGSLEQYF TGCGCCAGCAGCCCCGGGACCGGTAGTCTCGAGCAGTACTTC
NA NA TRBJ1-2 TRBV28 CASRGQVYGYTF TGTGCCAGCAGGGGGCAAGTCTATGGCTACACCTTC
NA NA TRBJ1-4 TRBV4-2 CASSQANPRDGEKLFF TGTGCCAGCAGCCAAGCCAACCCTAGGGACGGTGAAAAACTGTTTTTT
NA NA TRBJ2-4 TRBV5-1 CASSPDTNKNIQYF TGCGCCAGCAGCCCGGACACTAACAAAAACATTCAGTACTTC
NA NA TRBJ1-3 TRBV28 CASSPGRFSGNTIYF TGTGCCAGCAGTCCAGGGAGATTCTCTGGAAACACCATATATTTT
TRBD1 NA TRBJ2-4 TRBV5-1 CASSLYRQGAQNIQYF TGCGCCAGCAGCTTGTACCGACAGGGGGCCCAAAACATTCAGTACTTC